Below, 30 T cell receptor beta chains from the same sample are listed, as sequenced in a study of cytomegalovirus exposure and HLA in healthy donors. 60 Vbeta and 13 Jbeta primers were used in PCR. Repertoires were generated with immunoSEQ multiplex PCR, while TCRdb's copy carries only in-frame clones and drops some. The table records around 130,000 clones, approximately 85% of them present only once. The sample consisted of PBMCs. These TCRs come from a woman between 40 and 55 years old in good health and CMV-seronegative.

The CDR3 is CASSLSEPEAFF. CDR3 nucleotides: TGTGCCAGCAGTTTATCCGAGCCTGAAGCTTTCTTT. The chain combines TRBV28 with TRBJ1-1, with D unclear. V dropped 1 base and J dropped 6 bases, with 6 bases sitting between them. The CDR3 sequence is 12 residues long. Looked up from germline, CDR1 is MDHEN and CDR2 is SYDVKM.

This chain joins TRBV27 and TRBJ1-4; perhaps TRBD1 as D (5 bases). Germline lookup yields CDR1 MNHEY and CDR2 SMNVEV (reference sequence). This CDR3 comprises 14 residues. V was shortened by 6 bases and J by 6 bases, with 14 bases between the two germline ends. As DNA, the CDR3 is TGTGCCAGCAGCCCCTACAGGCAACATGAAAAACTGTTTTTT. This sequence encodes CASSPYRQHEKLFF.

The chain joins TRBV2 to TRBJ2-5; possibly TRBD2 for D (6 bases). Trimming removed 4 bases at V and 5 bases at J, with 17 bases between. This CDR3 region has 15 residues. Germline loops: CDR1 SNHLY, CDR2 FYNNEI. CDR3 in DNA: TGTGCCAGCAGTGGCCTCGGGGGTGGGGCGGAGACCCAGTACTTC. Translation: CASSGLGGGAETQYF.

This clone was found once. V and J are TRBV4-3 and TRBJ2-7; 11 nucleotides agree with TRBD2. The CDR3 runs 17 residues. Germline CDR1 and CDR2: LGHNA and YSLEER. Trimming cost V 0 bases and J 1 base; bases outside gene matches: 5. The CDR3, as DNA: TGCGCCAGCAGCCAAGATGTACTAGCGGGAGTTTCCTACGAGCAGTACTTC. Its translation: CASSQDVLAGVSYEQYF.

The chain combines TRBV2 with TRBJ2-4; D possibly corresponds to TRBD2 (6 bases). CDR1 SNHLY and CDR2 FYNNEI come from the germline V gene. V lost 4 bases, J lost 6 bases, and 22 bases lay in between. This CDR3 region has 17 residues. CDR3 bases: TGTGCCAGCAGTGTAAGGAGGGGCGGGAACCTAAGAAACATTCAGTACTTC. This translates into CASSVRRGGNLRNIQYF.

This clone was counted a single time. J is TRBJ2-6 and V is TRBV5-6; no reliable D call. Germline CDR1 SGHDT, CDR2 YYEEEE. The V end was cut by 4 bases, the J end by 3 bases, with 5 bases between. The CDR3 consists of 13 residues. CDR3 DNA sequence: TGTGCCAGCAGCGCCGGTGGGGCCAACGTCCTGACTTTC. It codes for CASSAGGANVLTF.

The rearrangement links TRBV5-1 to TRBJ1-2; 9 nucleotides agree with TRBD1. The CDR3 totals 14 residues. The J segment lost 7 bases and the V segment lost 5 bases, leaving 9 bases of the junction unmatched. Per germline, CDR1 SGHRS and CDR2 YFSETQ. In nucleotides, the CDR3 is TGCGCCAGCAGTCCGACAGGGGGTCTACCTGGCTACACCTTC. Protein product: CASSPTGGLPGYTF. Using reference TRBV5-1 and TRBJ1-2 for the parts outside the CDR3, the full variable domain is KAGVTQTPRYLIKTRGQQVTLSCSPISGHRSVSWYQQTPGQGLQFLFEYFSETQRNKGNFPGRFSGRQFSNSRSEMNVSTLELGDSALYLCASSPTGGLPGYTFGSGTRLTVV.

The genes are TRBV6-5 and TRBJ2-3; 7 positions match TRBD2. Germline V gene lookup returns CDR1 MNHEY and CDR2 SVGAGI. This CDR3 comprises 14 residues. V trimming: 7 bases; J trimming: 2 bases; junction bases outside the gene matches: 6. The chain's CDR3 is CASNTGTNTDTQYF. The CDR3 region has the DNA TGTGCCAGCAACACCGGGACTAACACAGATACGCAGTATTTT.

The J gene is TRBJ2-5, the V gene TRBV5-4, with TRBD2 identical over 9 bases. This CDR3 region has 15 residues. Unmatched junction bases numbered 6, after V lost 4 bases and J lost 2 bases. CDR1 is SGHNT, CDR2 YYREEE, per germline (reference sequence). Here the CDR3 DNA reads TGTGCCAGCAGCGACAGGACTAGCGCACAAGAGACCCAGTACTTC. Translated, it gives CASSDRTSAQETQYF.

CDR3 bases: TGTGCCAGCTCACCTGGACAGACCTACGAGCAGTACTTC. It yields the protein CASSPGQTYEQYF. This chain connects TRBV18 to TRBJ2-7, with a tentative D call TRBD1 (6 bases). The CDR3 has 13 amino acids. Deletions cut 3 bases from V and 2 bases from J, with 8 bases between. CDR1 and CDR2 (germline): KGHSH, LQKENI.

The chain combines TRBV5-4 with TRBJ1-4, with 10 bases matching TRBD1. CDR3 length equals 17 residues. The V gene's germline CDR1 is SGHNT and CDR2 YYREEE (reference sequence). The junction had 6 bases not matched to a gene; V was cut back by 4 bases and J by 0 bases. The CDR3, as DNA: TGTGCCAGCAGCAGACAGGGGGCAGGGGCAACTAATGAAAAACTGTTTTTT. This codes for CASSRQGAGATNEKLFF.

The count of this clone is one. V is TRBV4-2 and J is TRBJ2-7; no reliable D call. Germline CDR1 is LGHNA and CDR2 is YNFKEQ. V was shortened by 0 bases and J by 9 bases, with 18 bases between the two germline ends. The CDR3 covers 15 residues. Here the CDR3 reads CASSQDGLVGNGQYF. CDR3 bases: TGTGCCAGCAGCCAAGATGGGCTCGTCGGCAATGGGCAGTACTTC.

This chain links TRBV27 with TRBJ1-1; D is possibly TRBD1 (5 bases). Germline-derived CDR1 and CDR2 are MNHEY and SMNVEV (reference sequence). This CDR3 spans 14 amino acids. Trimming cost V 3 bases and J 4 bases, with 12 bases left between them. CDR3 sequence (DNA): TGTGCCAGCAGTTTTGGCAGGGCAGGCACTGAAGCTTTCTTT. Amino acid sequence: CASSFGRAGTEAFF.

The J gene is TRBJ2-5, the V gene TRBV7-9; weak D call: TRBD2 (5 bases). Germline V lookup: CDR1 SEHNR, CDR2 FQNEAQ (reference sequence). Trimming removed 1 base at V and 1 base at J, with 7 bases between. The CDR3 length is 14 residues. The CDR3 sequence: CASSLVEGQETQYF. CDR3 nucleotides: TGTGCCAGCAGCTTAGTAGAGGGCCAAGAGACCCAGTACTTC.

CDR3 coding DNA: TGCGCCAGCACTCTAGCGGGAGGGCTTTCGGATGAGCAGTTCTTC. Translating gives CASTLAGGLSDEQFF. The V and J genes are TRBV5-1 and TRBJ2-1; 12 bases are a match to TRBD2. The V segment lost 6 bases and the J segment 8 bases; nucleotides outside the gene matches: 9. This CDR3 has 15 residues. Germline CDR1 reads SGHRS; CDR2 reads YFSETQ.

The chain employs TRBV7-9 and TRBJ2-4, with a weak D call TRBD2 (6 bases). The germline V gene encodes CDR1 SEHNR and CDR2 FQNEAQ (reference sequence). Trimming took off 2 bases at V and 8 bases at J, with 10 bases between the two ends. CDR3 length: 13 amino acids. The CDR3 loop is CASSLTQRDIQYF. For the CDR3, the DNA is TGTGCCAGCAGCTTAACTCAGCGGGACATTCAGTACTTC.

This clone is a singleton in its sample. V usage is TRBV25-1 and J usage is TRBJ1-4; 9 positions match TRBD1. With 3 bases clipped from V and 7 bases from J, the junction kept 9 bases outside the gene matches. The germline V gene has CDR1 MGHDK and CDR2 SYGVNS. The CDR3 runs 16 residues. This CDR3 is CASSEDRGLQIEKLFF. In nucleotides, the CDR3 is TGTGCCAGCAGTGAGGACAGGGGTTTGCAGATTGAAAAACTGTTTTTT.

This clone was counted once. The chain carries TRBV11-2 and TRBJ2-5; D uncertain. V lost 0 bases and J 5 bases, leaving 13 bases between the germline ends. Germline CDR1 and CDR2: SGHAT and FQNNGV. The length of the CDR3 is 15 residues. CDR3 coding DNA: TGTGCCAGCAGCTTAGATCGTGCAGTTCCGGAGACCCAGTACTTC. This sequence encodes CASSLDRAVPETQYF.

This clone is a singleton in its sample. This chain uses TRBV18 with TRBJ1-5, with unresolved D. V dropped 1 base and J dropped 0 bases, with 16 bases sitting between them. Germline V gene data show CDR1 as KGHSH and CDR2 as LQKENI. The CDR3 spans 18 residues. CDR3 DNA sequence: TGTGCCAGCTCACCACGGCGGGCGGGCGATTATAGCAATCAGCCCCAGCATTTT. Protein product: CASSPRRAGDYSNQPQHF.

CDR3 sequence (DNA): TGTGCCAGCAGCTTCTCGGGCGGGCAAGAGACCCAGTACTTC. Its protein product is CASSFSGGQETQYF. The chain recombines TRBV7-8 with TRBJ2-5; weak D call: TRBD2 (5 bases). Trimming cost V 3 bases and J 2 bases, with 10 bases left between them. The CDR3 is 14 residues long. Germline CDR1 is SGHVS and CDR2 is FQNEAQ.

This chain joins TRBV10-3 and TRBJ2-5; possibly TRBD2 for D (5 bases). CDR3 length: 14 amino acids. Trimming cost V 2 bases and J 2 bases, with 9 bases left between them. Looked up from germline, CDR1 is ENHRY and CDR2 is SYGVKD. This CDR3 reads CAISEPGGQETQYF. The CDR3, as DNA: TGTGCCATCAGTGAGCCCGGCGGGCAAGAGACCCAGTACTTC.

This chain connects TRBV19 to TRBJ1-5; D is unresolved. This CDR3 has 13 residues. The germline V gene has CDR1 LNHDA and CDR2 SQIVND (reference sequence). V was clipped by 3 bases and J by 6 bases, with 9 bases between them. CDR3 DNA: TGTGCCAGTAGTATCGCGGCGGGTCAGCCCCAGCATTTT. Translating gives CASSIAAGQPQHF.

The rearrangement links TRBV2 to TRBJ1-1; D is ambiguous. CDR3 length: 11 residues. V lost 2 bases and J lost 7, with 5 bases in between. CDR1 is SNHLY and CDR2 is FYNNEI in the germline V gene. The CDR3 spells CASSEHGEAFF. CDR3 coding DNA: TGTGCCAGCAGTGAACACGGTGAAGCTTTCTTT.

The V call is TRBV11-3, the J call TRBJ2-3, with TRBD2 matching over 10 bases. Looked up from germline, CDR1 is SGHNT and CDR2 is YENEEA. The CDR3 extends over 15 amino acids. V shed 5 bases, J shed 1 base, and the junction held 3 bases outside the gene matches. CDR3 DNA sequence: TGTGCCAGCAGCGTTGGACTAGCGGGCACAGATACGCAGTATTTT. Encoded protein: CASSVGLAGTDTQYF.

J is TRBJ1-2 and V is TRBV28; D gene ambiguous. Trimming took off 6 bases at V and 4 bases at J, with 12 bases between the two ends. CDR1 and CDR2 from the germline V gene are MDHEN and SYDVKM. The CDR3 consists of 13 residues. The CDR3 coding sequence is TGTGCCAGCAGGGCGGATAGACCCTATGGCTACACCTTC. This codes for CASRADRPYGYTF.

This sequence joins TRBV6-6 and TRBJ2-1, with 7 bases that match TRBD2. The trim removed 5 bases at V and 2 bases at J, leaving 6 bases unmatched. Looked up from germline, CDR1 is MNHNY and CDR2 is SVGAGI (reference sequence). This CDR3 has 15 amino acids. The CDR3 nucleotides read TGTGCCAGCAGTACTTTTAGCGGGCCCTACAATGAGCAGTTCTTC. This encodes CASSTFSGPYNEQFF.

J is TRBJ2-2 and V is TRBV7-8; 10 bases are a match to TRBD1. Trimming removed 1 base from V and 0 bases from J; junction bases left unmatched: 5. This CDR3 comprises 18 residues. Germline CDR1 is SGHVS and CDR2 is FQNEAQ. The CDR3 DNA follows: TGTGCCAGCAGCTTAGATCCGACAGGGGGCGCGAACACCGGGGAGCTGTTTTTT. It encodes CASSLDPTGGANTGELFF.

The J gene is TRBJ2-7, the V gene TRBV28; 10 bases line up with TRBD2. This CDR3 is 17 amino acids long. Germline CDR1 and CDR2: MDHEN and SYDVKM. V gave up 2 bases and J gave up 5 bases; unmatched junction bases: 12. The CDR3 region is CASSLMVGASGSHEQYF. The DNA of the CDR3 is TGTGCCAGCAGTTTAATGGTTGGGGCTAGCGGGAGCCACGAGCAGTACTTC.

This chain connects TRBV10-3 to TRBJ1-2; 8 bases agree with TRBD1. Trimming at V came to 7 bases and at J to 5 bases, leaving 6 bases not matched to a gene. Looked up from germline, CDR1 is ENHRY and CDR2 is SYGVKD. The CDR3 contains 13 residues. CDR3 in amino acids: CAIKQTGEYGYTF. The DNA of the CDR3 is TGTGCCATCAAGCAGACAGGGGAATATGGCTACACCTTC.

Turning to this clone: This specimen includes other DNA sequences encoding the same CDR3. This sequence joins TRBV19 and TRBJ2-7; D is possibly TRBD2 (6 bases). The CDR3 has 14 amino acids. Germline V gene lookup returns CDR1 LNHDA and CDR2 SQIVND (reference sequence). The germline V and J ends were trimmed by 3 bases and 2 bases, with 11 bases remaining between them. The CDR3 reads CASSISGEAYEQYF. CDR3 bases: TGTGCCAGTAGTATCTCGGGGGAAGCCTACGAGCAGTACTTC.